This T cell receptor (beta chain) was obtained from a study of shared clonotypes between healthy human individuals (dated by TCRdb to about 2020). Some background on the complete study: The cohort included three men and a couple of women between 18 and 49 years of age. To increase sequencing depth and limit assay-specific biases, different laboratories used diverse techniques to prepare libraries and sequence TCR repertoires. Blood TCR repertoires of about 5 healthy adults were deeply sequenced to estimate repertoire size and the extent of clonotype sharing between individuals. For each donor, three plates each were used for CD4 naive and CD4 memory, two plates were used for CD8 naive, and one plate was used for CD8 memory. Between about 0.94 and 10 billion PBMCs per donor were obtained by leukapheresis. The full study reports these points: Rarefaction of sorted-subset datasets indicated incomplete sequencing despite the large sequencing depth. Based on pairwise subsampling, the degree of clonotype sharing among donors was expected to be affected by sequencing depth. Estimated clonotype richness was generally larger for naive than for memory subsets. Clonotypes shared by all four sorted-subset donors showed higher generation probabilities than non-shared clonotypes. When a few donors were compared, the shared fraction of clonotypes was around 5% for naive CD4, roughly 3.3% for naive CD8, 2% to 2.5% for memory CD4, and 0.3% to 0.5% for memory CD8. Only blood was sampled, and tissue TCR repertoires likely differ from those in blood. Because the study included a small number of donors, the genetic and exposure-history diversity represented was limited.

Note on this clone: Its recognized antigen is unknown. Base qualities are not provided; no much larger clone lies one nucleotide away.

Taken from cysteine to phenylalanine, the CDR3 has 13 residues. Only the CDR3 region is kept as DNA, spanning 39 bases read in frame from base 1. At the junction V is shortened by 2 bases and J by 9 bases; bases outside the gene matches: 6. Looking up the germline V gene (reference sequence) yields CDR1 GTSNPN and CDR2 SVGIG. The donors were healthy, HIV-negative adults who had no recently reported acute infections or vaccinations. All donors were Caucasian adults living in Nashville, Tennessee, USA. CD4+ T cells were enriched through magnetic negative selection, after which naive cells were positively selected on CD45RA and the remaining negative fraction served as the memory subset. Blood was collected by leukapheresis, and PBMCs were isolated by Ficoll-Histopaque density gradient centrifugation and then cryopreserved in liquid nitrogen vapor phase. Analytical flow cytometry was used to check the purity and quantity of each magnetically sorted T cell population. From each sorted fraction, genomic DNA was isolated and quantified by UV absorbance on a Nanodrop 2000c.

Using the deep immunoSEQ assay, multiplex PCR amplified TCR CDR3 regions from genomic DNA. Extracted genomic DNA from each cell subset was distributed evenly across all wells of several immunoSEQ 96-well plates, and each plate was treated as a replicate. For sorted subsets, approximately 190 ng genomic DNA, equal to some 28,000 T cell genomes, was loaded into each replicate PCR. Purified libraries were measured with a Qubit 3.0 fluorometer, size-checked on a Bioanalyzer 2100, and measured again with the KAPA Library Quantification kit. Every immunoSEQ 96-well plate was sequenced on a separate single-read 150-cycle Illumina NextSeq 550 flow cell. As for the original processing: Because only junctional sequences without quality scores were contained in the immunoSEQ output, filtering matching that applied to full-length reads could not be performed. To assign V/J genes and CDR3, sequences were annotated using PyIR, a Python wrapper for IgBLAST v1.9, with IMGT germline references. Any read was removed if the V/J assignment was weak (E-value above 1e-6), the CDR3 was missing, or the read contained stop codons, out-of-frame junctions, or ambiguous translated residues. V3J clonotypes were defined as sequences sharing an identical inferred V gene, J gene, and CDR3 amino acid sequence. Percentage overlap between repertoires was computed as shared unique clonotypes divided by the size of the smaller repertoire. Richness of each repertoire was evaluated using RTK rarefaction, the Chao1 estimator, and Recon v2.1 estimates of unobserved clonotypes. For all TCRbeta clonotypes obtained by the gDNA method from a few donors, generation probabilities were computed with OLGA. The source is immuneACCESS, and TCRdb retained only in-frame sequences with V and J called. Part of the clones is not carried over; for the studies checked, unresolved V genes explain less than half of this, and the remainder is unexplained. Clone size and the V and J calls come from that table; the DNA yielded D and trimming. Here the sample has over 850,000 clones; 75% to 80% occur a single time. The ten biggest clones cover approximately 0.56% of the sample.

The sequence links TRBV30 to TRBJ2-1, with TRBD2 identical over 8 junction bases. The origin of this receptor is a young man in good health. Some clones in this sample may be carry-over from other donors' samples. Sequencing was done on a sample of memory CD4+ T cells from PBMCs. The intended sense of this specimen's cell subset or site label: CD45RA-negative fraction. The CDR3 here reads CAWSTIGTSEQFF. The DNA sequence reads TGTGCCTGGAGTACAATAGGGACTAGTGAGCAGTTCTTC.